A single sample is the source of the 4 T cell receptor beta chains below, sequenced in a study of OX40 agonist ivuxolimab in advanced cancers. Clones were read by immunoSEQ multiplex PCR, and TCRdb kept only the in-frame ones, dropping some. The repertoire holds around 100,000 clones, 90% to 96% seen once, with roughly 2% in the top ten. The material sequenced was CD4+ or CD8+ T cells sorted from blood, taken in a trial of the OX40 agonist ivuxolimab. The receptor source for this set is an adult with an advanced solid tumor such as melanoma, head and neck, liver or kidney cancer.

The chain links TRBV27 to TRBJ2-7; D is perhaps TRBD2 (7 bases). The CDR3 sequence is 16 residues long. V dropped 3 bases and J dropped 0 bases, with 15 bases sitting between them. In germline, CDR1 is MNHEY, CDR2 SMNVEV (reference sequence). CDR3 DNA: TGTGCCAGCAGTTTTGGGGGCGCGGGGGCCTCCTACGAGCAGTACTTC. It specifies CASSFGGAGASYEQYF.

The chain is built from TRBV6-1 and TRBJ2-7, with 10 positions matching TRBD1. The length of the CDR3 is 15 residues. In germline, CDR1 is MNHNS, CDR2 SASEGT. Trimming at V came to 4 bases and at J to 0 bases, leaving 3 bases not matched to a gene. Here the CDR3 reads CASSGTGGSSYEQYF. CDR3 bases: TGTGCCAGCAGTGGGACAGGGGGGAGCTCCTACGAGCAGTACTTC.

The V gene is TRBV19, the J gene TRBJ2-7; 7 nucleotides match TRBD1. The CDR3 length is 16 residues. Germline-derived CDR1 and CDR2 are LNHDA and SQIVND (reference sequence). The trim removed 4 bases at V and 5 bases at J, leaving 14 bases unmatched. This CDR3 reads CASSTTVTRGRNEQYF. CDR3 DNA sequence: TGTGCCAGTAGTACCACGGTCACAAGGGGGCGGAACGAGCAGTACTTC.

The rearrangement links TRBV7-9 to TRBJ1-2; tentative D call: TRBD1 (6 bases). CDR3 length: 12 amino acids. The V and J ends lost 3 bases and 6 bases respectively, with 8 bases between them. The germline gives CDR1 SEHNR, CDR2 FQNEAQ (reference sequence). The CDR3 protein is CASSFGDNGYTF. In nucleotides, the CDR3 is TGTGCCAGCAGCTTCGGGGACAATGGCTACACCTTC.